These T cell receptor beta chains were read from a single sample in a study of blood T cell repertoires in COVID-19. The method was immunoSEQ multiplex PCR; TCRdb's version includes in-frame clones alone and lacks a portion of them. This sample has fewer than 90,000 clones, with about 90% found just once. Sequencing used peripheral blood. The source is a male donor with acute or convalescent COVID-19. Each CDR3 is given with its conserved first and last residue. D genes are given only for firm matches. The size entry is marked missing in some rows and otherwise reads once, few, many or a size class.

TRBJ2-5 | TRBV3-1/TRBV3-2 | . | once | CASSPARGTAHGTQYF | TGTGCCAGCAGCCCAGCCCGCGGGACGGCGCACGGGACCCAGTACTTC
TRBJ2-2 | TRBV11-3 | TRBD1 | . | CASSLGQGSGELFF | TGTGCCAGCAGCCTAGGACAGGGGTCCGGGGAGCTGTTTTTT
TRBJ1-1 | TRBV7-9 | TRBD1 | . | CASSVQGAGTEAFF | TGTGCCAGCAGCGTACAGGGGGCGGGGACTGAAGCTTTCTTT
TRBJ2-7 | TRBV7-8 | . | . | CASSPNSPPYEQYF | TGTGCCAGCAGCCCTAACAGCCCCCCCTACGAGCAGTACTTC
TRBJ2-1 | TRBV12-3/TRBV12-4 | TRBD2 | . | CASSLQRGEQFF | TGTGCCAGCAGCCTCCAGCGGGGTGAGCAGTTCTTC
TRBJ2-6 | TRBV6-1 | . | . | CASSELGSGANVLTF | TGTGCCAGCAGTGAACTCGGCTCTGGGGCCAACGTCCTGACTTTC
TRBJ1-4 | TRBV28 | TRBD1 | . | CASLGQGADATNEKLFF | TGTGCCAGTCTAGGACAGGGGGCCGATGCAACTAATGAAAAACTGTTTTTT
TRBJ2-6 | TRBV7-2 | . | . | CASSLARSGANVLTF | TGTGCCAGCAGCTTAGCACGGTCTGGGGCCAACGTCCTGACTTTC
TRBJ2-2 | TRBV5-1 | TRBD1 | few | CASSSLGQALSTGELFF | TGCGCCAGCAGCTCCTTGGGACAGGCGCTCTCCACCGGGGAGCTGTTTTTT
TRBJ2-7 | TRBV2 | . | . | CASMGDGGWEQYF | TGTGCCAGCATGGGGGACGGGGGATGGGAGCAGTACTTC
TRBJ2-4 | TRBV5-5 | . | . | CASSTLTGGKNIQYF | TGTGCCAGCAGCACCCTGACAGGAGGCAAAAACATTCAGTACTTC
TRBJ2-4 | TRBV13 | . | . | CASSSRDTSLTKNIQYF | TGTGCCAGCAGCTCCCGGGACACAAGCCTAACCAAAAACATTCAGTACTTC
TRBJ1-2 | TRBV30 | . | . | CAWSGREGAGYTF | TGTGCCTGGAGTGGGAGGGAGGGAGCTGGCTACACCTTC
TRBJ2-7 | TRBV3-1/TRBV3-2 | . | . | CASSQGAGRGRSQYEQYF | TGTGCCAGCAGCCAAGGGGCGGGCAGGGGTAGAAGTCAGTACGAGCAGTACTTC
TRBJ1-6 | TRBV27 | TRBD1 | . | CASRRDRANSPLHF | TGTGCCAGCAGAAGGGACAGGGCGAATTCACCCCTCCACTTT
TRBJ2-1 | TRBV30 | TRBD2 | . | CAWTSGVYNEQFF | TGTGCCTGGACTAGCGGGGTCTACAATGAGCAGTTCTTC
TRBJ2-5 | TRBV7-9 | . | . | CASSSEGAGQYF | TGTGCCAGCAGCTCGGAGGGGGCGGGCCAGTACTTC
TRBJ1-2 | TRBV28 | . | . | CASSSNAQNYGYTF | TGTGCCAGCAGTTCAAATGCTCAGAACTATGGCTACACCTTC
TRBJ1-4 | TRBV6-5 | TRBD1 | . | CASSYSGQGAEKLFF | TGTGCCAGCAGTTACTCGGGACAGGGTGCTGAAAAACTGTTTTTT
TRBJ1-3 | TRBV4-1 | TRBD1 | . | CASSPPRGTGTGNTIYF | TGCGCCAGCAGCCCACCGCGAGGGACAGGGACTGGAAACACCATATATTTT
TRBJ2-3 | TRBV3-1/TRBV3-2 | TRBD2 | . | CASSRRGLAFTDTQYF | TGTGCCAGCAGCCGTCGGGGACTAGCGTTCACAGATACGCAGTATTTT
TRBJ2-2 | TRBV27 | . | few | CASSPHGSGRNTGELFF | TGTGCCAGCAGCCCTCACGGTTCAGGGCGGAACACCGGGGAGCTGTTTTTT
TRBJ1-2 | TRBV11-2 | TRBD1 | few | CASSYPGQGALGYTF | TGTGCCAGCAGCTATCCGGGACAGGGGGCGCTGGGCTACACCTTC
TRBJ2-7 | TRBV7-2 | TRBD1 | . | CASSLEGRSTGGTYEQYF | TGTGCCAGCAGCTTAGAGGGGCGGAGCACAGGGGGTACCTACGAGCAGTACTTC
TRBJ2-7 | TRBV30 | TRBD1 | once | CASRTGNSYEQYF | TGTGCCTCTAGGACAGGGAACTCCTACGAGCAGTACTTC
TRBJ1-1 | TRBV29-1 | . | once | CSVGLWQGNTEAFF | TGCAGCGTTGGACTCTGGCAGGGCAACACTGAAGCTTTCTTT
TRBJ2-1 | TRBV4-1 | TRBD2 | . | CASSQEGGAGGLEQFF | TGCGCCAGCAGCCAAGAAGGCGGAGCGGGGGGGCTTGAGCAGTTCTTC
TRBJ1-4 | TRBV5-6 | . | . | CASTQGQGPTVTNEKLFF | TGTGCCAGCACCCAGGGCCAGGGGCCTACTGTAACTAATGAAAAACTGTTTTTT
TRBJ1-6 | TRBV28 | TRBD1 | . | CASLQGAYRNSPLHF | TGTGCCAGCCTACAGGGGGCGTACAGAAATTCACCCCTCCACTTT
TRBJ2-2 | TRBV19 | TRBD1 | . | CASSPGQGLGTGELFF | TGTGCCAGTAGTCCTGGACAGGGGCTGGGCACCGGGGAGCTGTTTTTT
TRBJ1-6 | TRBV5-1 | TRBD1 | few | CASSLDDRGSSYNSPLHF | TGCGCCAGCAGCTTGGATGACAGGGGTAGCTCCTATAATTCACCCCTCCACTTT
TRBJ1-5 | TRBV19 | . | . | CASTLGGGDQPQHF | TGTGCCAGTACCCTAGGGGGAGGGGATCAGCCCCAGCATTTT
TRBJ1-1 | TRBV6-2/TRBV6-3 | TRBD1 | . | CASSPTGQGNTEAFF | TGTGCCAGCAGCCCAACGGGACAGGGGAACACTGAAGCTTTCTTT
TRBJ1-5 | TRBV5-5 | . | . | CASSLAAGQPQHF | TGTGCCAGCAGCTTGGCGGCAGGACAGCCCCAGCATTTT
TRBJ2-3 | TRBV24-1 | TRBD2 | . | CATEEAGEIDTQYF | TGTGCCACCGAAGAAGCGGGGGAAATAGATACGCAGTATTTT
TRBJ1-1 | TRBV5-1 | TRBD1 | . | CASSSRQGGTEAFF | TGCGCCAGCAGCTCCCGACAGGGGGGAACTGAAGCTTTCTTT
TRBJ2-3 | TRBV9 | TRBD2 | . | CASSARGVVTDTQYF | TGTGCCAGCAGCGCCCGGGGGGTCGTCACAGATACGCAGTATTTT
TRBJ1-2 | TRBV12-3/TRBV12-4 | . | . | CASSLVGGYGYTF | TGTGCCAGCAGTTTAGTAGGGGGCTATGGCTACACCTTC
TRBJ2-5 | TRBV19 | . | . | CASSIGFLASVETQYF | TGTGCCAGTAGTATCGGATTTCTAGCTTCCGTGGAGACCCAGTACTTC
TRBJ1-2 | TRBV7-8 | TRBD1 | . | CASSSGQGLQGYTF | TGTGCCAGCAGCTCGGGACAGGGACTTCAAGGCTACACCTTC
TRBJ2-1 | TRBV5-8 | TRBD2 | . | CASSLGLAGDNEQFF | TGTGCCAGCAGCTTGGGCCTAGCGGGGGACAATGAGCAGTTCTTC
TRBJ1-1 | TRBV24-1 | . | . | CATSAGTQNTEAFF | TGTGCCACCAGCGCGGGGACTCAGAACACTGAAGCTTTCTTT
TRBJ2-2 | TRBV7-3 | TRBD1 | . | CASSTGGAGTGELFF | TGTGCCAGCAGCACAGGGGGCGCTGGGACCGGGGAGCTGTTTTTT
TRBJ2-5 | TRBV5-1 | . | few | CASSFWEGGEKETQYF | TGCGCCAGCAGCTTCTGGGAAGGGGGTGAGAAAGAGACCCAGTACTTC
TRBJ1-1 | TRBV5-4 | . | . | CASSGGQMNTEAFF | TGTGCCAGCAGCGGGGGACAAATGAACACTGAAGCTTTCTTT
TRBJ1-5 | TRBV3-1/TRBV3-2 | . | . | CASSQGGYKNQPQHF | TGTGCCAGCAGCCAAGGTGGTTACAAGAATCAGCCCCAGCATTTT
TRBJ2-3 | TRBV27 | . | . | CAGDRASSLSTDTQYF | TGTGCCGGAGACCGGGCTAGCAGCCTTAGCACAGATACGCAGTATTTT
TRBJ2-5 | TRBV7-2 | TRBD2 | . | CASSLVASGGSYQETQYF | TGTGCCAGCAGCTTGGTGGCTAGCGGGGGGTCGTACCAAGAGACCCAGTACTTC